This TCR beta chain was retrieved from a study of blood T cell repertoires in COVID-19. Study details: Collection of acute and convalescent COVID-19 samples took place in the United States, Italy and Spain.

This CDR3 is 13 amino acids long. The germline gives CDR1 SGHRS, CDR2 YFSETQ. V shed 0 bases and J shed 3 bases, with 7 bases lying between them. Everyone who took part was roughly 18 to 90 years old, and they came from about two dozen US areas. As originally analysed: Using reference gene primer amplification, nucleated cell counts were estimated. Sequenced by immunoSEQ multiplex PCR; TCRdb stores in-frame clones only, minus some. From that table come the V and J calls and clone size; the DNA was used to work out D and trimming. The data show about 310,000 clones, around 89% seen once. The sequence came from a woman in her forties who had recovered from COVID-19. The chain links TRBV5-1 to TRBJ2-7, with unresolved D. Sequencing was done on a sample of PBMCs or T cells enriched from blood (not recorded which). The DNA for the CDR3 is TGCGCCAGCAGCTTGGGGCAGGTCTACGAGCAGTACTTC. Residues: CASSLGQVYEQYF. The full variable domain, with the rest looked up from reference TRBV5-1 and TRBJ2-7, is KAGVTQTPRYLIKTRGQQVTLSCSPISGHRSVSWYQQTPGQGLQFLFEYFSETQRNKGNFPGRFSGRQFSNSRSEMNVSTLELGDSALYLCASSLGQVYEQYFGPGTRLTVT.